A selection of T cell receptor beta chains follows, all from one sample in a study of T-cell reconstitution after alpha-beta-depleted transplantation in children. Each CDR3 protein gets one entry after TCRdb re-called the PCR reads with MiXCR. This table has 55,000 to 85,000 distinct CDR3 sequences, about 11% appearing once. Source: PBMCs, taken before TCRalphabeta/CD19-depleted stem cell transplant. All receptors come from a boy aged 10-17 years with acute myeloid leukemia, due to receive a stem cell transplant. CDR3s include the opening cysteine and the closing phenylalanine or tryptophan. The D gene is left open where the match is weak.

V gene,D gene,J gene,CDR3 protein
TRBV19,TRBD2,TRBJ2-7,CASSPPAPLAGLYEQYF
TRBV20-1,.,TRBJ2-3,CSAGGFTDTQYF
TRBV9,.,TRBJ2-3,CASSVLLGDTQYF
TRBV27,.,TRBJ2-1,CASSLFGRATYNEQFF
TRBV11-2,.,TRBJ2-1,CASSLSRGGYSYNEQFF
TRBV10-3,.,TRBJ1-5,CAIRGDMGIDQPQHF
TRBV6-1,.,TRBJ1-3,CASSAVLGSSGNTIYF
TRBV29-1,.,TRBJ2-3,CSVEGPLHGFPDTQYF
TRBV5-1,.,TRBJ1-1,CASSFQTGRVDEAFF
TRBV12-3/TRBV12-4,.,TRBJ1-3,CASSFLGPGGNTIYF
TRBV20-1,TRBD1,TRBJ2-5,CSAGTGGTQETQYF
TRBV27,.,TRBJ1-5,CASSFLYSNQPQHF
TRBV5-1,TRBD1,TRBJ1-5,CASSLGTGRGQPQHF
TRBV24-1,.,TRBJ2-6,CATSATPGKTSEGANVLTF
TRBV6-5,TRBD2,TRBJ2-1,CASSYLSGGPYNEQFF
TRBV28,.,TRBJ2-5,CASSLDTQETQYF
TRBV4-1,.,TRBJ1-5,CASSPRFSLYQPQHF
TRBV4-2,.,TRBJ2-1,CASSPPGTNAYNEQFF
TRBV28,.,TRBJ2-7,CASSFLEEQYF
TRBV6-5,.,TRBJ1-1,CASSYRAVGGKTEAFF
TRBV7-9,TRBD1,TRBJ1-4,CASSRDREGEKLFF
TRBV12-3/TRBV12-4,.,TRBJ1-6,CASSFGRYNSPLHF
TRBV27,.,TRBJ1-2,CASSLSGNYGYTF
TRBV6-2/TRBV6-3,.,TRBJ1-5,CASSLGWPQHF
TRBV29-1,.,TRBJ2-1,CSVQGTEQFF
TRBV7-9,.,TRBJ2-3,CASTVGGRGTDTQYF
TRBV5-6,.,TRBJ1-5,CASSLVGGDQPQHF
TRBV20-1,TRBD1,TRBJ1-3,CSAVRFSRDRDYSGNTIYF
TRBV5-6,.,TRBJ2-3,CVSSRGPFTGRGSTDTQYF
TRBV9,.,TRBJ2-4,CASSADRVAKNIQYF
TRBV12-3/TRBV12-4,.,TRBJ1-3,CALSFPGQPLLSGNTIYF
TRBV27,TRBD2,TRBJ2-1,CASSFSRGTSGPPIYNEQFF
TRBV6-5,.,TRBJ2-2,CASSYGGYVGELFF
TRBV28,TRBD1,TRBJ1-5,CASSSGGSWGNQPQHF
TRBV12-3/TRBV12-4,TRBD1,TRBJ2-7,CASSRTGLGEQYF
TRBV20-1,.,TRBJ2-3,CSASQRGATDTQYF
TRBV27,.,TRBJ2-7,CASSNPPAYEQYF
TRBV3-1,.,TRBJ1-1,CASSPRTPNTEAFF
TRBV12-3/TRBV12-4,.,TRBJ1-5,CASRGGLYSNQPQHF
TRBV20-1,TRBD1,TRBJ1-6,CSATAPPGGTYNSPLHF